This TCR beta chain was retrieved from a study of Graves' ophthalmopathy and Graves' hyperthyroidism. Amplified TCR beta CDR3 regions were obtained using RNA transcripts as template. First-round RT-PCR relied on HTBI primers, and a second-round multiplex PCR came next. In TCRdb, the multiplex PCR reads were re-called with MiXCR into one record per CDR3 protein. The top ten clones hold 9.5% to 10% of a sample with roughly 480,000 distinct CDR3 sequences, approximately 15% of them seen once. CDR3 size: 14 residues. Trimming shortened V by 0 bases and J by 4 bases, and 9 bases separated the two germline ends. Germline CDR1 is SGHRS and CDR2 is YFSETQ. The sample holds a few counts of this clonotype. Antigen: not known. Possible read error: a much larger clone is one base away. No conserved phenylalanine or tryptophan ends this CDR3, so it is likely a read error. Study-wide results and caveats: Clonotypes were expanded in thyroid at above 0.001 frequency, and most also appeared in blood. Built on 13 signatures, a model told ophthalmopathy apart from stable hyperthyroidism with approximately 91% sensitivity and roughly 81% specificity. Sensitivity reached roughly 70% and specificity about 78% when the model predicted ophthalmopathy progression.

The receptor's source is a young woman with Graves' ophthalmopathy. The sequenced sample consisted of blood. J is TRBJ2-3 and V is TRBV5-1; no reliable D call. For the CDR3, the DNA is TGCGCCAGCAGCTTGGAACGGGCGGCAGATACGCAGTATTTG. Amino acids: CASSLERAADTQYL.